Below, one TCR beta chain is given with its context. Its antigen is unknown. Sample-barcoded 5' priming and a J-beta primer mix drove a second PCR of about 6 to 12 cycles. Using its own MiXCR run on the 5' RACE reads, TCRdb lists one record per CDR3 protein. This sample has hundreds of thousands of distinct CDR3 sequences, with about 45% found just once. The data originate from a study of blood T cells in healthy people across ages. Study outcomes and limitations: The authors considered diversity estimates from one million T cells to be underestimates.

Trimming at V came to 0 bases and at J to 3 bases, leaving 15 bases not matched to a gene. Looked up from germline, CDR1 is LGHDT and CDR2 is YNNKEL (reference sequence). The length of the CDR3 is 20 residues. The receptor's source is an elderly man in good health. Sequenced material: blood. The chain couples TRBV3-1 to TRBJ2-3; 10 bases agree with TRBD2. CDR3 sequence reads: CASSQDLGTSGRAWTDTQYF. DNA of the CDR3: TGTGCCAGCAGCCAAGATTTAGGGACGAGCGGGAGGGCCTGGACAGATACGCAGTATTTT.